This T cell receptor beta chain was identified in a study of multiple sclerosis patients with progressive multifocal leukoencephalopathy (dated by TCRdb to the late 2010s). The study in broad terms: The controls were about five MS patients treated with natalizumab who did not develop PML and who were sampled longitudinally. The study examined peripheral T and B cells of MS patients who developed PML (4 under natalizumab, 1 after alemtuzumab) and treated patients who did not. From before therapy, through 6 and 12 months, up to PML onset, two natalizumab-treated patients who later developed PML were tracked longitudinally. The study aimed to detect JC virus-specific or public T-cell expansions arising at the time of PML onset.

V has 4 bases trimmed and J has 3 bases trimmed; junction bases matching no gene number 9. Based on the germline V gene (reference sequence), the CDR1 and CDR2 sequences are LNHDA and SQIVND. The CDR3 numbers 17 residues from cysteine through phenylalanine. The only DNA kept is the CDR3, 51 bases in frame from the first base. The immunoSEQ two-step multiplex PCR at survey-level depth was used to amplify TRB CDR3 regions from genomic DNA. Synthetic inline TR CDR3 controls covering all V-J pairings were spiked into each PCR to estimate template counts and remove amplification bias. Reads were processed so that amplification and sequencing bias were reduced, and quantification was performed against synthetic TR CDR3 analogs. The authors processed their data as follows. In ImmunoSEQ Analyzer, raw data were processed so that out-of-frame sequences and CDR3s with stop codons were removed, with gene names following IMGT nomenclature. Normalized Shannon entropy, defined as 1 minus Pielou's evenness, was used to summarize repertoire diversity. TRB sequences were treated as identical only when sharing V gene, J gene and CDR3. Public PML clonotypes were defined as CDR3s shared by two or more PML-onset samples but absent from earlier samples, from controls, and from public databases. CDR3 amino acid composition by position was analyzed with Skylign using the observed count method. The table was pulled from immuneACCESS by TCRdb, which kept in-frame rearrangements only. Such tables lose some clones; where checked, under half of the loss comes from unresolved V genes, and the rest has no known cause. The DNA gave D and trimming, while V, J and clone size come from that table. The sample has under 40,000 clones on record, 70% to 90% of them singletons. The ten largest clonotypes hold about 1.5% of the sample.

Explained via the paper, the time point label denotes: before natalizumab initiation. Interferon beta had previously been received by all listed patients, and all PML patients were female. Blood samples at T0 were collected prior to the first natalizumab infusion. Ficoll-Hypaque density gradient centrifugation was used to isolate peripheral blood mononuclear cells. The full study reports these points: No common TRBV or TRBJ gene usage or preferential TRBV-TRBJ pairings were detected when PML developed. Only PML patients had TRB clones above 0.5% frequency, but the clones expanded at PML onset were already present before and during natalizumab therapy. In most PML patients, lower normalized Shannon entropy suggested less diverse TRB repertoires, while the natalizumab-treated controls had values close to 1. Because the cohort was small and descriptive, it remained unclear whether the findings reflect JC virus infection or general immunocompromise. Analysis was restricted to peripheral blood, although for natalizumab-associated PML, cerebrospinal fluid or brain lymphocytes might be more informative.

This clone was picked up one time. What this receptor recognizes is not known. Base qualities are not recorded, but no much larger clone differs from it by a single base. The sequenced sample was PBMCs. This TCR was sampled from a human donor with multiple sclerosis. The chain is made from TRBV19 and TRBJ2-1; 10 junctional bases match TRBD2. CDR3 loop: CASSTRWTSGNYNEQFF. Here is the DNA: TGTGCCAGTAGTACCCGCTGGACTAGCGGAAACTACAATGAGCAGTTCTTC.